The clone carrying this TCR beta chain was counted a few times. Its antigen is unknown. This specimen comes from a study of beta chain features in type 1 diabetes. Notes on the study in general: For Type 1 diabetes patients, all four CD4+ subsets carried TCRB CDR3s that were moderately but significantly shorter.

CDR3 length: 14 residues. Trimming removed 4 bases at V and 8 bases at J, with 12 bases between. Germline CDR1 SGHTA, CDR2 FQGNSA. Expressed TCRB transcripts were sequenced, since all the RNA that had been isolated was reverse transcribed. Clones were sequenced by immunoSEQ multiplex PCR, and TCRdb holds only the in-frame ones, with some missing. This sample carries 310,000 or so clones, approximately 10% of them seen once, and the ten largest clones take roughly 1%. The clonotype originates from a man aged 25 to 45 with type 1 diabetes. The specimen sequenced was central memory CD4+ T cells from blood. The V gene is TRBV7-2, the J gene TRBJ1-6, with D unresolved. This chain's CDR3 is CASSSRAGYSPLHF. The CDR3, as DNA: TGTGCCAGCAGCTCTCGTGCGGGGTATTCACCCCTCCACTTT.